The 19 T cell receptor beta chains given below trace back to one sample, sequenced in a study of T cell responses to AZD1222 COVID-19 vaccine. Sequencing was performed with immunoSEQ multiplex PCR; in TCRdb, only in-frame clones are kept and a portion is missing. The table records 100,000 or so clones, roughly 90% of them present only once. The source material was peripheral blood, sampled on day 0 of AZD1222 vaccination. The receptors derive from an adult in good health.

The chain uses TRBV18 and TRBJ1-3, with a tentative D call TRBD1 (6 bases). The germline V gene encodes CDR1 KGHSH and CDR2 LQKENI. The V gene lost 4 bases and the J gene lost 2 bases, with 33 bases spanning the gap. The CDR3 is 22 amino acids. CDR3 sequence (DNA): TGTGCCAGCTCACTCACTGGACCCCAGTCCCGGGGGGCCGAGGTCCCTGGAAACACCATATATTTT. This gives the protein CASSLTGPQSRGAEVPGNTIYF.

V and J are TRBV3-1 (or the pseudogene TRBV3-2) and TRBJ1-1; D is unresolved. The germline V gene has CDR1 LGHDT and CDR2 YNNKEL (reference sequence). Trimming stripped 0 bases from V and 5 bases from J, with 7 bases between. CDR3 size: 13 residues. The CDR3 protein is CASSQEIGTEAFF. As DNA, the CDR3 is TGTGCCAGCAGCCAAGAGATCGGGACTGAAGCTTTCTTT.

The rearrangement uses TRBV7-9 and TRBJ1-1; D might be TRBD1 (5 bases). There are 11 residues in the CDR3. CDR1 and CDR2 from the germline V gene are SEHNR and FQNEAQ (reference sequence). V gave up 7 bases and J gave up 11 bases, with 14 bases separating them. CDR3 in DNA: TGTGCCAGCACCCCTGGGGGGAACGCTTTCTTT. This codes for CASTPGGNAFF.

The chain joins TRBV6-5 to TRBJ1-5; D perhaps matches TRBD1 (5 bases). The V gene lost 6 bases and the J gene lost 4 bases, with 13 bases spanning the gap. The CDR3 is made up of 14 amino acids. Germline CDR1 reads MNHEY; CDR2 reads SVGAGI. The CDR3 protein is CASSHGGSNQPQHF. The CDR3 nucleotides read TGTGCCAGCAGCCACGGGGGGAGTAATCAGCCCCAGCATTTT.

There are a few counts of this clone. The chain couples TRBV28 to TRBJ1-5; TRBD1 is a possible D gene (5 bases). Germline V gene data show CDR1 as MDHEN and CDR2 as SYDVKM. V was shortened by 5 bases and J by 6 bases, with 14 bases between the two germline ends. The CDR3 covers 14 residues. CDR3 bases: TGTGCCAGCAGTGGGGCAGGGTCACCTCAGCCCCAGCATTTT. Residues: CASSGAGSPQPQHF.

The rearrangement links TRBV7-8 to TRBJ1-2; D is unclear. The germline gives CDR1 SGHVS, CDR2 FQNEAQ. Trimming took off 1 base at V and 2 bases at J, with 2 bases between the two ends. This CDR3 comprises 12 residues. The CDR3 sequence is CASSLGNYGYTF. The DNA of the CDR3 is TGTGCCAGCAGCTTAGGAAACTATGGCTACACCTTC.

This clone was recorded once. The genes are TRBV27 and TRBJ2-1; D is undetermined. CDR1 is MNHEY and CDR2 is SMNVEV in the germline V gene (reference sequence). The CDR3 totals 14 residues. V shed 4 bases and J shed 4 bases, with 11 bases lying between them. This chain's CDR3 is CASSSEPGYNEQFF. The CDR3 region has the DNA TGTGCCAGCAGTTCTGAGCCGGGTTACAATGAGCAGTTCTTC.

Regarding this clone: At one of its ends the junction is not consistent with the germline gene, which may arise from a read error. The V call is TRBV3-1 (or the pseudogene TRBV3-2), the J call TRBJ2-1; no definite D call. The germline CDR1 and CDR2 sequences are LGHDT and YNNKEL (reference sequence). The CDR3 spans 9 residues. DNA of the CDR3: TGTGCCAGCAGCTTATGGGATATCTTC. Encoded protein: CASSLWDIF.

CDR3 in amino acids: CASSLIWRDTQYF. CDR3 sequence (DNA): TGTGCCAGCAGCTTAATATGGCGCGATACGCAGTATTTT. The chain combines TRBV7-3 with TRBJ2-3; D not resolved. Trimming pared 1 base from V and 6 bases from J, leaving 8 bases between. The CDR3 totals 13 residues. In germline, CDR1 is SGHTA, CDR2 FQGTGA. Full variable domain (missing parts from reference TRBV7-3 and TRBJ2-3): GAGVSQTPSNKVTEKGKYVELRCDPISGHTALYWYRQSLGQGPEFLIYFQGTGAADDSGLPNDRFFAVRPEGSVSTLKIQRTERGDSAVYLCASSLIWRDTQYFGPGTRLTVL.

The rearrangement links TRBV29-1 to TRBJ2-3, with D possibly matching TRBD2 (7 bases). The CDR3 sequence is 14 residues long. CDR1 is SQVTM and CDR2 is ANQGSEA in the germline V gene. Trimming cost V 4 bases and J 8 bases, with 19 bases left between them. Here the CDR3 DNA reads TGCAGCGTTGGGGGAGGGGACACCCCGGCTACGCAGTATTTT. It translates to CSVGGGDTPATQYF.

The V call is TRBV28, the J call TRBJ2-5; 9 bases line up with TRBD2. V lost 6 bases, J lost 2 bases, and 1 base stayed unmatched. CDR3 size: 13 residues. Germline lookup yields CDR1 MDHEN and CDR2 SYDVKM. The CDR3 is CASRTSGQETQYF. CDR3 bases: TGTGCCAGCAGGACTAGCGGACAAGAGACCCAGTACTTC.

The rearrangement uses TRBV5-8 and TRBJ1-2, with TRBD1 as a possible D gene (5 bases). Between the trimmed V and J ends, which lost 4 bases and 8 bases, there was a span of 15 bases. This CDR3 spans 13 amino acids. Germline values: CDR1 SGHTS, CDR2 YDEGEE. CDR3 DNA sequence: TGTGCCAGCAGCCCAAAGGACACAGGAGGCTACACCTTC. The encoded protein is CASSPKDTGGYTF.

This clone was seen a handful of times. The rearrangement links TRBV7-9 to TRBJ1-2; TRBD1 might be the D (5 bases). CDR1 is SEHNR and CDR2 is FQNEAQ in the germline V gene (reference sequence). Trimming cost V 0 bases and J 3 bases, with 14 bases left between them. This CDR3 has 16 amino acids. CDR3 nucleotide sequence: TGTGCCAGCAGCTTAGCTCTCCAGGGCCTAGACTATGGCTACACCTTC. Amino acids: CASSLALQGLDYGYTF.

The chain links TRBV27 to TRBJ1-1; no clear D. Between the trimmed V and J ends, which lost 6 bases and 7 bases, there was a span of 18 bases. From germline, CDR1 is MNHEY and CDR2 SMNVEV (reference sequence). The CDR3 runs 14 residues. The CDR3 sequence is CASRAQVDLGEAFF. Here the CDR3 DNA reads TGTGCCAGCAGGGCGCAGGTCGATTTGGGTGAAGCTTTCTTT.

This chain uses TRBV28 with TRBJ2-2; unclear D gene. Trimming left V 2 bases short and J 10 bases short, with 5 bases between. This CDR3 has 11 amino acids. CDR1 is MDHEN and CDR2 is SYDVKM in the germline V gene. In DNA form, the CDR3 reads TGTGCCAGCAGTTTAAGGTTGGAGCTGTTTTTT. This codes for CASSLRLELFF.

CDR3 coding DNA: TGTGCCAGCAGCTCTCAAACTCCCTTGGGGGTCGGAGAGCAGTTCTTC. Encoded protein: CASSSQTPLGVGEQFF. The rearrangement links TRBV5-4 to TRBJ2-1; D is tentatively TRBD1 or TRBD2 (5 bases each). Trimming stripped 3 bases from V and 10 bases from J, with 23 bases between. The germline gives CDR1 SGHNT, CDR2 YYREEE (reference sequence). This CDR3 is 16 amino acids long. Complete variable domain (other parts from reference TRBV5-4 and TRBJ2-1): ETGVTQSPTHLIKTRGQQVTLRCSSQSGHNTVSWYQQALGQGPQFIFQYYREEENGRGNFPPRFSGLQFPNYSSELNVNALELDDSALYLCASSSQTPLGVGEQFFGPGTRLTVL.

The V and J genes are TRBV5-1 and TRBJ2-7; no reliable D call. Trimming took off 2 bases at V and 5 bases at J, with 14 bases between the two ends. Germline V gene data show CDR1 as SGHRS and CDR2 as YFSETQ. The CDR3 is made up of 14 amino acids. This chain's CDR3 is CASSFSPPANEQYF. The CDR3, as DNA: TGCGCCAGCAGCTTTTCTCCACCTGCGAACGAGCAGTACTTC.

The chain couples TRBV5-5 to TRBJ1-4, with D possibly TRBD1 on 5 matching bases. Trimming left V 4 bases short and J 3 bases short, with 13 bases between. The CDR3 is 15 residues long. CDR1 and CDR2 (germline): SGHKS, YYEKEE (reference sequence). CDR3 sequence: CASSLLGGSNEKLFF. CDR3 DNA sequence: TGTGCCAGCAGCCTCCTCGGGGGGTCTAATGAAAAACTGTTTTTT.

The rearrangement uses TRBV5-6 and TRBJ1-2, with 7 positions matching TRBD1. The CDR3 runs to 15 residues. V lost 2 bases, J lost 4 bases, and 8 bases stayed unmatched. The V gene's germline CDR1 is SGHDT and CDR2 YYEEEE. The CDR3 reads CASSLPTGDSYGYTF. CDR3 DNA sequence: TGTGCCAGCAGCTTACCCACAGGGGACTCCTATGGCTACACCTTC.